Listed here is a single TCR beta chain. What it binds is unknown. Sequencing was performed with immunoSEQ multiplex PCR; in TCRdb, only in-frame clones are kept and a portion is missing. The sample records around 63,000 clones, around 87% being singletons. The entry originates in a study of identifying expanded T cells in peripheral blood. Study-level findings and limits: Over about two and four weeks, about 15 and 18 clones changed, versus approximately 1.1 between replicates. Clone count variance between roughly 2-week samples rose with total template count.

Collection occurred without any documented infections or immune events in donors. Sequenced input: blood. This TCR was sampled from a person between 18 and 75 years old in good health.

The CDR3 nucleotides read TGTGCCAGTAGTACTGCTAGCGTAAGGTTCTTC. Protein product: CASSTASVRFF. The chain links TRBV19 to TRBJ2-1; a weak D match, TRBD2 (6 bases). The V gene's germline CDR1 is LNHDA and CDR2 SQIVND (reference sequence). This CDR3 has 11 amino acids. V lost 4 bases and J 15 bases, leaving 13 bases between the germline ends. Variable domain in full (rest from reference TRBV19 and TRBJ2-1): DGGITQSPKYLFRKEGQNVTLSCEQNLNHDAMYWYRQDPGQGLRLIYYSQIVNDFQKGDIAEGYSVSREKKESFPLTVTSAQKNPTAFYLCASSTASVRFFGPGTRLTVL.